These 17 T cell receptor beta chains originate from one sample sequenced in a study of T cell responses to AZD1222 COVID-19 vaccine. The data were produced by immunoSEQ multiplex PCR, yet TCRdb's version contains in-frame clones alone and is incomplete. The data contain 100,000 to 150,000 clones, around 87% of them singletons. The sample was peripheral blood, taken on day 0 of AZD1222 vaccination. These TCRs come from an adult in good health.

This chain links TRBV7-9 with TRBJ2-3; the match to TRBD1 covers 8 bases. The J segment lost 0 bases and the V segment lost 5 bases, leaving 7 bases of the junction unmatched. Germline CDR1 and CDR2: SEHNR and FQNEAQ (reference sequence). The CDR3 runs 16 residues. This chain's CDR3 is CASSAPGDRSTDTQYF. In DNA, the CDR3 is TGTGCCAGCAGCGCACCCGGGGACAGGAGCACAGATACGCAGTATTTT.

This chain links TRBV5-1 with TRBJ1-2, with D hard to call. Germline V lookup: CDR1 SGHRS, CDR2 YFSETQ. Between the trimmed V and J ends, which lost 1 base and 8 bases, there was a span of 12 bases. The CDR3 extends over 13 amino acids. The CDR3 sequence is CASSLQVDSGYTF. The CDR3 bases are TGCGCCAGCAGCTTGCAGGTAGACTCCGGCTACACCTTC.

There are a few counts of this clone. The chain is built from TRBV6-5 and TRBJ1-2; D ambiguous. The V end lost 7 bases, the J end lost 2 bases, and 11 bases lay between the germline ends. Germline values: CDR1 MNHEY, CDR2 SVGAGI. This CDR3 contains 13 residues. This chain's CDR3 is CASNRELNYGYTF. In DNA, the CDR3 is TGTGCCAGCAACCGTGAACTAAACTATGGCTACACCTTC.

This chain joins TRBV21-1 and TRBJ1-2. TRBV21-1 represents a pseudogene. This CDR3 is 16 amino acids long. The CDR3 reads CASSEAGYWVNYGYTF. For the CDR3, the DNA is TGTGCCAGCAGCGAGGCAGGATACTGGGTTAACTATGGCTACACCTTC.

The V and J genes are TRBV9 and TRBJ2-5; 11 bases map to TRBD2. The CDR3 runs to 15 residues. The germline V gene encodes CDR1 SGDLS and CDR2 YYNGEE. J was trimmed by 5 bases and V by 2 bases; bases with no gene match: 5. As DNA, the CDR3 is TGTGCCAGCAGCGTGGGGACTAGCGGTTGGGAGACCCAGTACTTC. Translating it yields CASSVGTSGWETQYF.

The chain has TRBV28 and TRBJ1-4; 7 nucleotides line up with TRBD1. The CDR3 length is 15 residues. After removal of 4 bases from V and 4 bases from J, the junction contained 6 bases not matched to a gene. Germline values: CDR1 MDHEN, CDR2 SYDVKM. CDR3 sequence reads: CASSSTDRDNEKLFF. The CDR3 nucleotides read TGTGCCAGCAGTTCTACAGACAGGGATAATGAAAAACTGTTTTTT. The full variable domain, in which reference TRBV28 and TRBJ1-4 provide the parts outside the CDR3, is DVKVTQSSRYLVKRTGEKVFLECVQDMDHENMFWYRQDPGLGLRLIYFSYDVKMKEKGDIPEGYSVSREKKERFSLILESASTNQTSMYLCASSSTDRDNEKLFFGSGTQLSVL.

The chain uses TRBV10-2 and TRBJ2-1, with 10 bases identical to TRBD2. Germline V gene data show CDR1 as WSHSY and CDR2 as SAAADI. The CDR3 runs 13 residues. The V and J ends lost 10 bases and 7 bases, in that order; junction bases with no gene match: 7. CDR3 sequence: CATNPAGGNEQFF. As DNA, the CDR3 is TGCGCCACGAACCCAGCGGGGGGGAATGAGCAGTTCTTC.

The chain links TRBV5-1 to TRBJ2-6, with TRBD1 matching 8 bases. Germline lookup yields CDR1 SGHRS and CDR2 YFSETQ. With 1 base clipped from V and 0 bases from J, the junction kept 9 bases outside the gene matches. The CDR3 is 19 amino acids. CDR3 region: CASSLTGGTGTSGANVLTF. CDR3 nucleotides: TGCGCCAGCAGCTTGACCGGTGGGACAGGTACCTCTGGGGCCAACGTCCTGACTTTC.

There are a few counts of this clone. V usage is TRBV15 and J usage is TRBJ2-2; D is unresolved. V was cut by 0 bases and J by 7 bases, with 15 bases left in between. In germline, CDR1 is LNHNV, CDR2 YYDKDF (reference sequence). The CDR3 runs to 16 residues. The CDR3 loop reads CATSRDQVRTVGELFF. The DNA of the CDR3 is TGTGCCACCAGCAGAGATCAAGTGCGGACGGTCGGGGAGCTGTTTTTT.

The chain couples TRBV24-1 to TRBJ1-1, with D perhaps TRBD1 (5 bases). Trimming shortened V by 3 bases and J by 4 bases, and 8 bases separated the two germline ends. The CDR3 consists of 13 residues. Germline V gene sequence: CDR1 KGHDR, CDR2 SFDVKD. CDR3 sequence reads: CATSDERGTEAFF. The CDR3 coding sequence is TGTGCCACCAGTGATGAAAGGGGCACTGAAGCTTTCTTT.

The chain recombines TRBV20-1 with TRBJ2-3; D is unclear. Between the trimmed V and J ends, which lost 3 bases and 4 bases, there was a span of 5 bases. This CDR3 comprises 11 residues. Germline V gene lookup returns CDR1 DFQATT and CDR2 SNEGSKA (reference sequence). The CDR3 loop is CSASPPDTQYF. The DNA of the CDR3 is TGCAGTGCTAGTCCGCCAGATACGCAGTATTTT.

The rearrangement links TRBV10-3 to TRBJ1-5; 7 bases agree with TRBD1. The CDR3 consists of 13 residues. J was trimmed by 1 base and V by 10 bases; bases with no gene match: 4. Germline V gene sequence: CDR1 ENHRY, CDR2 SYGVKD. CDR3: CATAGQSNQPQHF. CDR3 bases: TGTGCCACCGCGGGACAGAGCAATCAGCCCCAGCATTTT.

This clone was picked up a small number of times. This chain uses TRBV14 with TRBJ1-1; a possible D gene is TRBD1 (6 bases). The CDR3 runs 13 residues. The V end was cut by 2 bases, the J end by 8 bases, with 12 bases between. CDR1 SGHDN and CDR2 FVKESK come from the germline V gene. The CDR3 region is CASSQRDTTEAFF. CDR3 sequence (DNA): TGTGCCAGCAGCCAAAGGGACACCACCGAAGCTTTCTTT. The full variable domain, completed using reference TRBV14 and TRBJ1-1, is EAGVTQFPSHSVIEKGQTVTLRCDPISGHDNLYWYRRVMGKEIKFLLHFVKESKQDESGMPNNRFLAERTGGTYSTLKVQPAELEDSGVYFCASSQRDTTEAFFGQGTRLTVV.

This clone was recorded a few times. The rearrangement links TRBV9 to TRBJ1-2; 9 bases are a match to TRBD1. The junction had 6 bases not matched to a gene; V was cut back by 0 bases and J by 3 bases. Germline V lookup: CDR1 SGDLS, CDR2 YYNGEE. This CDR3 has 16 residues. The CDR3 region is CASSVDAGQGYYGYTF. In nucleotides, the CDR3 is TGTGCCAGCAGCGTAGATGCGGGACAGGGCTACTATGGCTACACCTTC.

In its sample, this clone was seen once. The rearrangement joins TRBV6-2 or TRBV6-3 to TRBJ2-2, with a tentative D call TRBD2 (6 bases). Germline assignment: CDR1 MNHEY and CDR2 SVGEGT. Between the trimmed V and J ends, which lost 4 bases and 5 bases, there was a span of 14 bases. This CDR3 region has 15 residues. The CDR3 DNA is TGTGCCAGCAGTTGGGACTCCGGAAGGACCGGGGAGCTGTTTTTT. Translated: CASSWDSGRTGELFF.

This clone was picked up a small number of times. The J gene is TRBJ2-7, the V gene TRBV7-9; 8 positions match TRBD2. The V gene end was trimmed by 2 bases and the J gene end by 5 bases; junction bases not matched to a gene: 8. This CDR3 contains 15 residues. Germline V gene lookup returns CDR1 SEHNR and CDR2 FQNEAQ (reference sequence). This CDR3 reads CASSLWRGAAHEQYF. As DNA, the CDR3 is TGTGCCAGCAGCTTATGGCGGGGGGCGGCCCACGAGCAGTACTTC.

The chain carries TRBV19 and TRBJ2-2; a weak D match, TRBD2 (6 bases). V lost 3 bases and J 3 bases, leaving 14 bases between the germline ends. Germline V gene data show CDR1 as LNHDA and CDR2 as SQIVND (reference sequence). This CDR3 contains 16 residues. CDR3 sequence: CASSIFGGADTGELFF. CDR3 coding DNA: TGTGCCAGTAGTATCTTCGGCGGGGCCGACACCGGGGAGCTGTTTTTT. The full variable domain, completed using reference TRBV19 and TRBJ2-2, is DGGITQSPKYLFRKEGQNVTLSCEQNLNHDAMYWYRQDPGQGLRLIYYSQIVNDFQKGDIAEGYSVSREKKESFPLTVTSAQKNPTAFYLCASSIFGGADTGELFFGEGSRLTVL.